This entry concerns a single T cell receptor beta chain. This CDR3 is built from 17 residues. Germline V gene data show CDR1 as KGHSH and CDR2 as LQKENI. Trimming cost V 6 bases and J 7 bases; bases outside gene matches: 12. The sample comes from a study of blood T cell repertoires in COVID-19. Turning to the study itself: Sources were T cells, B-cell-depleted T cells, or PBMCs; the material itself was cDNA or gDNA.

Clones were read by immunoSEQ multiplex PCR, and TCRdb kept only the in-frame ones, dropping some. Of some 180,000 clones in the sample, more than 80% were seen once. The chain joins TRBV18 to TRBJ2-1, with TRBD2 matching 13 bases. The sequence was obtained from a middle-aged man with acute or convalescent COVID-19. Sequences were obtained from peripheral blood. This CDR3 is CASSPGLAGAVWNEQFF. CDR3 coding DNA: TGTGCCAGCTCGCCAGGACTAGCGGGGGCCGTCTGGAATGAGCAGTTCTTC.